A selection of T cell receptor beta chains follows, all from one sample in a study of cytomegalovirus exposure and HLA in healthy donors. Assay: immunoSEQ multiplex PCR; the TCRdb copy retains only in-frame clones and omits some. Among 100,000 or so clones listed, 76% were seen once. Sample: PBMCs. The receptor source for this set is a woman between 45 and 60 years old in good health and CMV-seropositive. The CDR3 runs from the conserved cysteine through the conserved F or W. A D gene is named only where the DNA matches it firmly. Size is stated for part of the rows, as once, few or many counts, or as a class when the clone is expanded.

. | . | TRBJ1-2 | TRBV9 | CASSGSNGYTF | TGTGCCAGCAGCGGGAGCAATGGCTACACCTTC
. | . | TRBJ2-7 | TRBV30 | CAWSLGLSYEQYF | TGTGCCTGGAGTCTTGGGCTATCCTACGAGCAGTACTTC
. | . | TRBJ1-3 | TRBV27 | CASSQGNTIYF | TGTGCCTCTTCGCAGGGAAACACCATATATTTT
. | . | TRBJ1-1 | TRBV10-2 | CASSRGGGTEAFF | TGCGCCAGCTCCCGGGGGGGAGGCACTGAAGCTTTCTTT
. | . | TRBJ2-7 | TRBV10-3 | CAISESTEEEQYF | TGTGCCATCAGTGAGTCGACTGAGGAAGAGCAGTACTTC
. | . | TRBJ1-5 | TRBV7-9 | CSSSLGSAVNQPQHF | TGTTCCAGCAGCTTAGGTAGCGCAGTCAATCAGCCCCAGCATTTT
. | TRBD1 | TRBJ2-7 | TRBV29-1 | CSVPTGTGTYEQYF | TGCAGCGTTCCGACCGGGACAGGGACGTACGAGCAGTACTTC
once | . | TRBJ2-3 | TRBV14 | CASSHLLGQDTDTQYF | TGTGCCAGCAGCCACCTCTTGGGGCAGGACACAGATACGCAGTATTTT
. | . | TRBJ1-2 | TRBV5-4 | CASSTGGVLSYGYTF | TGTGCCAGCAGCACGGGGGGGGTTTTAAGCTATGGCTACACCTTC
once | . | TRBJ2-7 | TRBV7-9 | CASSAPGLSYEQYF | TGTGCCAGCAGCGCACCGGGACTCTCTTACGAGCAGTACTTC
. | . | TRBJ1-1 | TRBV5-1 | CASSLVQMTEAFF | TGCGCCAGCAGCTTGGTACAGATGACTGAAGCTTTCTTT
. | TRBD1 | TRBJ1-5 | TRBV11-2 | CASSLGTGGYQPQHF | TGTGCCAGCAGCTTAGGGACAGGGGGGTATCAGCCCCAGCATTTT
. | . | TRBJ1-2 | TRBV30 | CAWSKGHGYTF | TGTGCCTGGTCTAAGGGGCATGGCTACACCTTC
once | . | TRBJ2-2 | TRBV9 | CASSLNTGELFF | TGTGCCAGCAGCCTTAACACCGGGGAGCTGTTTTTT
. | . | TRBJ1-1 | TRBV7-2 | CASSAGVVTEAFF | TGTGCCAGCAGCGCCGGGGTGGTCACTGAAGCTTTCTTT
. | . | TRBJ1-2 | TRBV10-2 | CASSPTGLAGGYTF | TGCGCCAGCAGTCCGACGGGACTCGCAGGAGGCTACACCTTC
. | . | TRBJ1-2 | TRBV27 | CASGLAGGGGGYTF | TGTGCCAGCGGCTTGGCGGGAGGGGGAGGCGGCTACACCTTC
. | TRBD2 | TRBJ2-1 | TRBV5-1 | CASSWGLAGSVEQFF | TGCGCCAGCAGCTGGGGACTAGCGGGATCCGTTGAGCAGTTCTTC
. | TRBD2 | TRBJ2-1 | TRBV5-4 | CASSLGLVGYNEQFF | TGTGCCAGCAGCTTAGGACTAGTAGGCTACAATGAGCAGTTCTTC
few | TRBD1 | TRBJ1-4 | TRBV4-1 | CASSQGTGFGEKLFF | TGCGCCAGCAGCCAAGGGACAGGGTTCGGAGAAAAACTGTTTTTT
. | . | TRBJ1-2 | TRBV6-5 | CASSYSVQGHGYTF | TGTGCCAGCAGTTACTCGGTACAGGGACACGGCTACACCTTC
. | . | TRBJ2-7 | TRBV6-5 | CASSSTTGEQYF | TGTGCCAGCAGTTCCACCACGGGCGAGCAGTACTTC